This TCR beta chain emerged from a study of CD8+CD57+ T cells in acquired aplastic anemia. Study-level information: The sorted CD4+ and CD8+ cells yielded an average around 3 ug of DNA.

The CDR3 has 13 amino acids. CDR1 is SNHLY and CDR2 is FYNNEI in the germline V gene. Using genomic DNA as the template, TCR beta VDJ and CDR3 profiling was carried out. TCRdb passed the reads through MiXCR, listing each CDR3 protein once. The table has around 130,000 distinct CDR3 sequences, 55% to 70% seen once; the top ten hold roughly 30%. A note on this clonotype: The junction departs from the called germline gene at one end, perhaps through a read error.

Patients selected for sequencing had displayed CD8+CD57+ cell expansion by flow cytometry. Everyone among the patients had severe acquired aplastic anemia. Blood samples were obtained from patients who had received no prior therapy. The receptor was isolated from a human donor with aplastic anemia. The chain couples TRBV2 to TRBJ1-1; 10 bases map to TRBD1. Sequenced material: sorted CD4+, CD8+, or CD8+CD57+ T cells (not recorded which) from PBMCs. CDR3 sequence (DNA): TGTGCCAGCTGGGGGACAGGGGAAACTGAGGCTTTCTTT. This gives the protein CASWGTGETEAFF.